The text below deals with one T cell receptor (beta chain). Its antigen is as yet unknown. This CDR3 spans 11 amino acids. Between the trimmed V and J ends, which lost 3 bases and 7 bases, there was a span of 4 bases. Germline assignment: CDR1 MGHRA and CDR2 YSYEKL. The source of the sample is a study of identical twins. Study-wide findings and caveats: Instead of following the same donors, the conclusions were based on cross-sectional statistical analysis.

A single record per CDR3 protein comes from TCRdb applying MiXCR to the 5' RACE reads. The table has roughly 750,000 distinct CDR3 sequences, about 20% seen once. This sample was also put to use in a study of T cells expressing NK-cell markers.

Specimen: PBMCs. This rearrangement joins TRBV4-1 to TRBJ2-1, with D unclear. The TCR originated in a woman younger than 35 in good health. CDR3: CASSQVNEQFF. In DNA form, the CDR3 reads TGCGCCAGCAGCCAGGTTAATGAGCAGTTCTTC.